These 29 T cell receptor beta chains were sequenced from one sample in a study of T cell repertoires in cytomegalovirus infection. Using its own MiXCR run on the reads, TCRdb lists one record per CDR3 protein. Counted here are hundreds of thousands of distinct CDR3 sequences, 35% occurring once; the ten biggest clones make up 2.8%. The sample consisted of PBMCs. The receptors originated from a human donor in good health (CMV status not recorded). Some clones in this sample may be carry-over from other donors' samples.

This clonotype was detected only a few times. This CDR3 reads CASSLTADLNAEAFF. Here the CDR3 DNA reads TGTGCCAGCAGTTTAACGGCCGACCTCAATGCTGAAGCTTTCTTT. This rearrangement joins TRBV28 to TRBJ1-1, with unresolved D. V gave up 2 bases and J gave up 6 bases, with 16 bases separating them. Germline-derived CDR1 and CDR2 are MDHEN and SYDVKM. The CDR3 sequence is 15 residues long.

This clonotype has more than one count but fewer than ten. The rearrangement links TRBV6-4 to TRBJ2-3; no reliable D call. The germline V gene encodes CDR1 MRHNA and CDR2 SNTAGT. V was cut by 0 bases and J by 2 bases, with 9 bases left in between. This CDR3 contains 15 residues. The CDR3, as DNA: TGTGCCAGCAGTGACTCTTTCGGCCACACAGATACGCAGTATTTT. It translates to CASSDSFGHTDTQYF.

This clonotype has just a few counts. The J gene is TRBJ1-4, the V gene TRBV7-2; D gene ambiguous. CDR3 size: 15 residues. V gave up 5 bases and J gave up 0 bases, with 10 bases separating them. Germline loops: CDR1 SGHTA, CDR2 FQGNSA. Here the CDR3 DNA reads TGTGCCAGCAGCCGTCGCATTGCAACTAATGAAAAACTGTTTTTT. Its protein product is CASSRRIATNEKLFF. The full variable domain, in which reference TRBV7-2 and TRBJ1-4 provide the parts outside the CDR3, is GAGVSQSPSNKVTEKGKDVELRCDPISGHTALYWYRQSLGQGLEFLIYFQGNSAPDKSGLPSDRFSAERTGGSVSTLTIQRTQQEDSAVYLCASSRRIATNEKLFFGSGTQLSVL.

The rearrangement links TRBV6-1 to TRBJ1-2; tentatively, D is TRBD1 (6 bases). CDR1 MNHNS and CDR2 SASEGT come from the germline V gene. Trimming stripped 8 bases from V and 0 bases from J, with 13 bases between. The length of the CDR3 is 14 residues. CDR3 sequence: CASRSDRANYGYTF. The CDR3 region has the DNA TGTGCCAGCCGATCGGACAGAGCTAACTATGGCTACACCTTC.

CDR3 amino acids: CASSVPLRGGDTDTQYF. Written as DNA, the CDR3 is TGTGCCAGCAGCGTCCCCCTAAGGGGAGGGGACACAGATACGCAGTATTTT. This chain links TRBV9 with TRBJ2-3; 7 bases match TRBD2. The CDR3 totals 17 residues. Germline CDR1 reads SGDLS; CDR2 reads YYNGEE. With V trimmed by 2 bases and J by 2 bases, 11 bases remained unmatched. Together with reference TRBV9 and TRBJ2-3, the CDR3 gives the full variable domain: DSGVTQTPKHLITATGQRVTLRCSPRSGDLSVYWYQQSLDQGLQFLIQYYNGEERAKGNILERFSAQQFPDLHSELNLSSLELGDSALYFCASSVPLRGGDTDTQYFGPGTRLTVL.

This clonotype was observed at least ten times. This chain links TRBV7-8 with TRBJ2-3; D ambiguous. The CDR3 spans 14 residues. Looked up from germline, CDR1 is SGHVS and CDR2 is FQNEAQ. V lost 1 base, J lost 0 bases, and 5 bases lay in between. CDR3 residues: CASSLGQSTDTQYF. The CDR3 DNA sequence: TGTGCCAGCAGCTTAGGGCAGAGCACAGATACGCAGTATTTT. The whole variable domain, remainder taken from reference TRBV7-8 and TRBJ2-3, is GAGVSQSPRYKVAKRGQDVALRCDPISGHVSLFWYQQALGQGPEFLTYFQNEAQLDKSGLPSDRFFAERPEGSVSTLKIQRTQQEDSAVYLCASSLGQSTDTQYFGPGTRLTVL.

This clonotype was recorded a few times. The DNA of the CDR3 is TGTGCCAGCAGTTCCGTAGTCTCCGGGGAGCTGTTTTTT. It is translated as CASSSVVSGELFF. The genes are TRBV12-3 or TRBV12-4 and TRBJ2-2; D is ambiguous. The CDR3 covers 13 residues. Trimming stripped 4 bases from V and 6 bases from J, with 9 bases between.

This clonotype was counted a few times. The rearrangement uses TRBV7-9 and TRBJ1-3; no firm D call. V dropped 7 bases and J dropped 0 bases, with 13 bases sitting between them. This CDR3 has 15 residues. The germline CDR1 and CDR2 sequences are SEHNR and FQNEAQ (reference sequence). CDR3 coding DNA: TGTGCCAGCATGCCACGGGCGGGCTCTGGAAACACCATATATTTT. Its protein is CASMPRAGSGNTIYF.

This sequence joins TRBV19 and TRBJ2-3; 9 nucleotides align to TRBD1. V shed 8 bases, J shed 8 bases, and the junction held 8 bases outside the gene matches. Germline CDR1 reads LNHDA; CDR2 reads SQIVND (reference sequence). The CDR3 contains 13 residues. In DNA form, the CDR3 reads TGTGCCAGTTCGGGACAGGGTAAAGGTACGCAGTATTTT. Translation gives CASSGQGKGTQYF.

This chain connects TRBV24-1 to TRBJ2-1; 15 positions match TRBD2. The CDR3 extends over 19 amino acids. Germline-derived CDR1 and CDR2 are KGHDR and SFDVKD. The V and J ends lost 4 bases and 0 bases, in that order; junction bases with no gene match: 6. The CDR3 DNA follows: TGTGCCACCAGTGACCCGGGACTAGCGGGAGGATCCTCCTACAATGAGCAGTTCTTC. This codes for CATSDPGLAGGSSYNEQFF.

This chain connects TRBV2 to TRBJ2-6; 8 nucleotides line up with TRBD1. With 6 bases clipped from V and 0 bases from J, the junction kept 7 bases outside the gene matches. Germline-derived CDR1 and CDR2 are SNHLY and FYNNEI. The CDR3 spans 17 residues. The CDR3 here is CASRDRGVGSGANVLTF. CDR3 nucleotide sequence: TGTGCCAGCAGAGACAGGGGAGTTGGCTCTGGGGCCAACGTCCTGACTTTC.

CDR3 DNA sequence: TGTGCCAGTCGCCAGACGGGTTTGAAGCCCCAGCATTTT. Translated: CASRQTGLKPQHF. This chain connects TRBV19 to TRBJ1-5; no firm D call. This CDR3 contains 13 residues. The V gene's germline CDR1 is LNHDA and CDR2 SQIVND (reference sequence). The V gene lost 8 bases and the J gene lost 8 bases, with 16 bases spanning the gap.

The CDR3 spells CASSLARGLWDSPLHF. DNA for the CDR3: TGTGCCAGCAGCTTGGCCCGGGGCCTATGGGATTCACCCCTCCACTTT. J is TRBJ1-6 and V is TRBV5-5, with D possibly matching TRBD1 (5 bases). Looked up from germline, CDR1 is SGHKS and CDR2 is YYEKEE (reference sequence). The CDR3 length is 16 residues. V gave up 0 bases and J gave up 8 bases, with 15 bases separating them.

The CDR3 here is CASRGDRGRVTEAFF. For the CDR3, the DNA is TGTGCCAGCAGGGGGGACAGGGGGAGGGTCACTGAAGCTTTCTTT. V usage is TRBV6-5 and J usage is TRBJ1-1; 11 bases line up with TRBD1. The CDR3 sequence is 15 residues long. CDR1 MNHEY and CDR2 SVGAGI come from the germline V gene. The junction had 7 bases not matched to a gene; V was cut back by 6 bases and J by 4 bases.

This clonotype was detected many times. This rearrangement joins TRBV6-5 to TRBJ1-1; D is uncertain. Trimming shortened V by 4 bases and J by 5 bases, and 8 bases separated the two germline ends. This CDR3 contains 12 residues. Germline V gene sequence: CDR1 MNHEY, CDR2 SVGAGI. CDR3 in amino acids: CASSSLLTEAFF. Here the CDR3 DNA reads TGTGCCAGCAGTTCGCTACTTACTGAAGCTTTCTTT.

This clonotype was detected many times. The V call is TRBV6-2 or TRBV6-3, the J call TRBJ2-7, with 7 bases matching TRBD1. The germline CDR1 and CDR2 sequences are MNHEY and SVGEGT. The J segment lost 7 bases and the V segment lost 5 bases, leaving 11 bases of the junction unmatched. The CDR3 has 14 amino acids. CDR3 amino acids: CASSNRGTRAEQYF. The CDR3 nucleotides are TGTGCCAGCAGTAACAGGGGAACTCGCGCGGAGCAGTACTTC.

This clonotype was counted many times. In DNA form, the CDR3 reads TGTGCCAGCAGCTTAAGAGGTGGACATTCGAACACTGAAGCTTTCTTT. This encodes CASSLRGGHSNTEAFF. This chain connects TRBV7-6 to TRBJ1-1, with D possibly matching TRBD1 (5 bases). This CDR3 is built from 16 residues. Germline CDR1 SGHVS, CDR2 FNYEAQ. V gave up 2 bases and J gave up 1 base, with 14 bases separating them.

The rearrangement links TRBV10-2 to TRBJ1-4; no clear D. This CDR3 contains 15 residues. Trimming shortened V by 3 bases and J by 8 bases, and 16 bases separated the two germline ends. Germline V gives CDR1 WSHSY, CDR2 SAAADI. CDR3 sequence reads: CASSEYMEGREKLFF. The CDR3 coding sequence is TGCGCCAGCAGTGAATACATGGAGGGTCGGGAAAAACTGTTTTTT.

The count of this clonotype is one. The chain links TRBV5-6 to TRBJ2-2; 10 bases align to TRBD1. The CDR3 is 14 amino acids. The ends lost 5 bases at V and 5 bases at J; junction bases unmatched: 3. CDR1 and CDR2 from the germline V gene are SGHDT and YYEEEE. The CDR3 DNA follows: TGTGCCAGCAGAACGGGACAGGGGACCGGGGAGCTGTTTTTT. Protein product: CASRTGQGTGELFF.

This chain joins TRBV19 and TRBJ1-1; no reliable D call. Trimming stripped 3 bases from V and 10 bases from J, with 15 bases between. In germline, CDR1 is LNHDA, CDR2 SQIVND (reference sequence). This CDR3 is built from 13 residues. The CDR3 DNA is TGTGCCAGTAGTATTGCAGTTCGATCGTCAGCTTTCTTT. Amino acid sequence: CASSIAVRSSAFF.

This clonotype was found a few times. The junction and the germline gene differ at one end; a read error may be behind it. The genes are TRBV6-1 and TRBJ2-3; TRBD1 matches at 11 bases. The CDR3 runs to 14 residues. Germline CDR1 and CDR2: MNHNS and SASEGT. CDR3 nucleotide sequence: TGTGCCAGCAGTGAAGTACCCGGGACAGGGGGTCAGGATTTT. Its protein product is CASSEVPGTGGQDF.

The gene calls are TRBV6-2 or TRBV6-3 and TRBJ1-1; TRBD1 agrees at 7 bases. The CDR3 extends over 17 amino acids. Germline values: CDR1 MNHEY, CDR2 SVGEGT. J lost 0 bases, V lost 5 bases, and 12 bases had no gene match. CDR3 sequence: CASSVRRDSKLNTEAFF. DNA for the CDR3: TGTGCCAGCAGTGTTCGCCGGGACAGCAAATTGAACACTGAAGCTTTCTTT.

J is TRBJ2-7 and V is TRBV11-2, with 10 bases that match TRBD2. Trimming at V came to 0 bases and at J to 4 bases, leaving 0 bases not matched to a gene. Germline lookup yields CDR1 SGHAT and CDR2 FQNNGV. The CDR3 is made up of 14 amino acids. CDR3 amino acids: CASSLELAGYEQYF. In nucleotides, the CDR3 is TGTGCCAGCAGCTTAGAACTAGCGGGATACGAGCAGTACTTC.

The table lists this clonotype with many counts. The chain recombines TRBV7-9 with TRBJ2-5; 8 bases line up with TRBD2. CDR3 length: 15 residues. The germline V gene has CDR1 SEHNR and CDR2 FQNEAQ (reference sequence). Germline trimming cut 3 bases from V and 5 bases from J; bases unmatched to any gene: 8. CDR3 DNA: TGTGCCAGCAGCTTCACCCGACGGGAGGGGGAGACCCAGTACTTC. This translates into CASSFTRREGETQYF.

This clonotype was seen at least ten times. The chain employs TRBV12-3 or TRBV12-4 and TRBJ1-5, with 12 nucleotides matching TRBD1. This CDR3 has 15 amino acids. V was pared by 6 bases and J by 6 bases, with 6 bases of the junction left unmatched. The CDR3 sequence is CASSQGGQGAQPQHF. The CDR3 DNA is TGTGCCAGCAGCCAAGGGGGACAGGGGGCTCAGCCCCAGCATTTT.

The CDR3 DNA is TGTGCCAGCAGTTACTCGATACTAGCGGGAGCCCACGAGCAGTACTTC. Translation: CASSYSILAGAHEQYF. The V and J genes are TRBV6-6 and TRBJ2-7, with 11 bases matching TRBD2. The germline CDR1 and CDR2 sequences are MNHNY and SVGAGI (reference sequence). This CDR3 has 16 amino acids. V lost 0 bases to trimming and J lost 5 bases; unmatched junction nucleotides: 6.

The gene calls are TRBV20-1 and TRBJ2-5, with 9 bases that match TRBD1. Trimming removed 3 bases from V and 5 bases from J; junction bases left unmatched: 7. Germline V gives CDR1 DFQATT, CDR2 SNEGSKA (reference sequence). This CDR3 region has 14 residues. The CDR3 nucleotides are TGCAGTGCTAGTAGACAGGGGGTTTGGGAGACCCAGTACTTC. Its protein is CSASRQGVWETQYF.

This clonotype was found many times. The genes are TRBV7-2 and TRBJ2-5; D call uncertain. CDR1 and CDR2 (germline): SGHTA, FQGNSA. This CDR3 has 12 residues. The germline V and J ends were trimmed by 5 bases and 0 bases, with 4 bases remaining between them. Here the CDR3 DNA reads TGTGCCAGCAGCGTAAACCAAGAGACCCAGTACTTC. Amino acid sequence: CASSVNQETQYF.

This clonotype was counted a few times. This chain uses TRBV7-9 with TRBJ2-4; tentative D call: TRBD2 (6 bases). This CDR3 has 16 amino acids. CDR1 and CDR2 from the germline V gene are SEHNR and FQNEAQ (reference sequence). V was trimmed by 1 base and J by 1 base, leaving 11 bases between them. CDR3 bases: TGTGCCAGCAGCTTAGAGGGGACTGTGGCCAAAAACATTCAGTACTTC. It yields the protein CASSLEGTVAKNIQYF.